The 10 T cell receptor beta chains below were found in one sample sequenced in a study of response to subunit inactivated influenza vaccine. TCRdb re-derived calls from the RT-PCR reads in MiXCR, one entry per CDR3 protein. The repertoire includes about half a million distinct CDR3 sequences, less than 30% of them detected once, and less than 2.5% sits in the top ten. Sequencing used CD4+ T cells sorted from PBMCs, obtained about 5 days after vaccination. These TCRs come from a middle-aged man who received an inactivated influenza vaccine.

This clonotype was detected once. The V call is TRBV20-1, the J call TRBJ2-3, with 7 bases aligning to TRBD2. CDR1 and CDR2 (germline): DFQATT, SNEGSKA (reference sequence). V was pared by 3 bases and J by 4 bases, with 7 bases of the junction left unmatched. This CDR3 spans 14 amino acids. CDR3 in amino acids: CSASGGRGADTQYF. CDR3 bases: TGCAGTGCTAGTGGCGGGAGAGGAGCAGATACGCAGTATTTT.

This clonotype was picked up a small number of times. The gene calls are TRBV9 and TRBJ1-1; D uncertain. Trimming cost V 0 bases and J 0 bases, with 18 bases left between them. Germline V gene sequence: CDR1 SGDLS, CDR2 YYNGEE. The CDR3 is made up of 18 amino acids. CDR3 amino acids: CASSVEGGGGGMNTEAFF. The CDR3 bases are TGTGCCAGCAGCGTAGAGGGCGGAGGTGGCGGCATGAACACTGAAGCTTTCTTT.

This rearrangement joins TRBV4-1 to TRBJ2-7; tentatively, D is TRBD1 (8 bases). V was trimmed by 3 bases and J by 2 bases, leaving 17 bases between them. CDR1 and CDR2 (germline): MGHRA, YSYEKL. CDR3 length: 16 residues. The CDR3 region is CASSQAYRGGAYEQYF. CDR3 bases: TGCGCCAGCAGCCAGGCCTACAGGGGGGGCGCCTACGAGCAGTACTTC.

The chain combines TRBV20-1 with TRBJ2-2, with 13 nucleotides matching TRBD2. Germline V gene sequence: CDR1 DFQATT, CDR2 SNEGSKA (reference sequence). This CDR3 is built from 14 residues. With V trimmed by 6 bases and J by 6 bases, 4 bases remained unmatched. In nucleotides, the CDR3 is TGCAGTGCCGGACTAGCGGGAGCAGCCGGGGAGCTGTTTTTT. It is translated as CSAGLAGAAGELFF.

CDR3 loop: CASSLMAATNEKLFF. In DNA, the CDR3 is TGTGCCAGCAGCTTAATGGCGGCAACTAATGAAAAACTGTTTTTT. The V and J genes are TRBV5-8 and TRBJ1-4; D unclear. V lost 2 bases and J 0 bases, leaving 8 bases between the germline ends. Germline V gives CDR1 SGHTS, CDR2 YDEGEE. The CDR3 sequence is 15 residues long.

This clonotype showed up just a few times. This sequence joins TRBV5-1 and TRBJ2-7, with D hard to call. The CDR3 spans 13 residues. The germline V gene has CDR1 SGHRS and CDR2 YFSETQ. Trimming left V 2 bases short and J 4 bases short, with 10 bases between. This CDR3 is CASSLTESYEQYF. The CDR3 DNA reads as TGCGCCAGCAGCTTAACTGAATCATACGAGCAGTACTTC.

V is TRBV24-1 and J is TRBJ2-1; D possibly corresponds to TRBD1 (6 bases). With 0 bases removed from V and 4 bases from J, the gap between germline ends came to 9 bases. The CDR3 length is 15 residues. The germline CDR1 and CDR2 sequences are KGHDR and SFDVKD. CDR3 in amino acids: CATSDLGQKYNEQFF. The CDR3 bases are TGTGCCACCAGTGATTTGGGACAGAAATACAATGAGCAGTTCTTC.

Only a few counts were recorded for this clonotype. The V call is TRBV20-1, the J call TRBJ2-3, with 9 bases aligning to TRBD2. V lost 6 bases, J lost 3 bases, and 13 bases stayed unmatched. The germline V gene has CDR1 DFQATT and CDR2 SNEGSKA (reference sequence). There are 16 residues in the CDR3. CDR3 coding DNA: TGCAGTGCACCCCGCCGCGGGGGGGCCCCGACAGATACGCAGTATTTT. Its translation is CSAPRRGGAPTDTQYF.

In its sample, this clonotype was seen a few times. The V call is TRBV11-1, the J call TRBJ2-1; D might be TRBD2 (6 bases). The CDR3 is 18 amino acids. V was pared by 2 bases and J by 4 bases, with 21 bases between. Per the germline V gene, CDR1 is SGHAT and CDR2 is FQDESV (reference sequence). CDR3 region: CASSLIWMGLPPYNEQFF. CDR3 nucleotides: TGTGCCAGCAGCTTAATCTGGATGGGACTCCCCCCTTACAATGAGCAGTTCTTC.

The rearrangement uses TRBV15 and TRBJ2-7; D is undetermined. V lost 3 bases, J lost 0 bases, and 9 bases lay in between. In germline, CDR1 is LNHNV, CDR2 YYDKDF (reference sequence). This CDR3 spans 14 amino acids. The CDR3 region has the DNA TGTGCCACCAGCAGTTCGACATTCTCCTACGAGCAGTACTTC. Amino acids: CATSSSTFSYEQYF.